One T cell receptor beta chain is described in this entry. The data belong to a study of early T cells in non-severe SARS-CoV-2 infection. Study context: With bulk RNA from unsorted whole blood as input, sequencing yielded unpaired chains.

This CDR3 is 15 amino acids long. Trimming left V 3 bases short and J 0 bases short, with 12 bases between. The germline gives CDR1 MDHEN, CDR2 SYDVKM. TCRdb ran MiXCR on the 5' RACE reads and lists one entry per CDR3 protein. The sample holds 55,000 to 75,000 distinct CDR3 sequences, 5% to 6.5% seen once. Here the sequenced sample was whole blood, taken at baseline. V is TRBV28 and J is TRBJ2-7, with D uncertain. The source of this sequence is an adult who was a healthcare worker with PCR-confirmed SARS-CoV-2 infection or an uninfected control (not recorded which). The CDR3 DNA sequence: TGTGCCAGCAGTTTCAAAGGGCGGAACTCCTACGAGCAGTACTTC. Translating it yields CASSFKGRNSYEQYF.